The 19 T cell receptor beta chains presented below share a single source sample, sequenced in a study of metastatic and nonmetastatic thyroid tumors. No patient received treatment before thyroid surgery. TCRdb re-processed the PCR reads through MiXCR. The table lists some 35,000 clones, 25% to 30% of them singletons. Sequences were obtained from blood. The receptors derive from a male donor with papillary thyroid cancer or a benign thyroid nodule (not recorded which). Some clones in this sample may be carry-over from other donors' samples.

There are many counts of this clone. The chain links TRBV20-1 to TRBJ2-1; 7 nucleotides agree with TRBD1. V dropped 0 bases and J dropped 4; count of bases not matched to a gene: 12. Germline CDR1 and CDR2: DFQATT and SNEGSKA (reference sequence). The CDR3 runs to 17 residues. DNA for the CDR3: TGCAGTGCTAGAGATTTCCACTCCGGGACAGATTACAATGAGCAGTTCTTC. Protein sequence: CSARDFHSGTDYNEQFF.

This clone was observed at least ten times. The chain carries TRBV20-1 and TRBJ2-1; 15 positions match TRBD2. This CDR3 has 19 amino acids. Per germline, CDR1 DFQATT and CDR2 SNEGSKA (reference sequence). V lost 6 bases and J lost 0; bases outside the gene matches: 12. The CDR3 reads CSARPGLAGGYGSYNEQFF. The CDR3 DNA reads TGCAGTGCAAGGCCGGGACTAGCGGGAGGTTATGGCTCCTACAATGAGCAGTTCTTC.

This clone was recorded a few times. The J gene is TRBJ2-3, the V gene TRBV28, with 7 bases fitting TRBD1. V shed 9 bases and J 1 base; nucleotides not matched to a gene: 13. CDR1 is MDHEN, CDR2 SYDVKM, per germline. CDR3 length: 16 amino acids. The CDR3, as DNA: TGTGCCAGTAGACCACATAAGGGGGCTGGCACAGATACGCAGTATTTT. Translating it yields CASRPHKGAGTDTQYF.

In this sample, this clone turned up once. The CDR3 region is CSAPGQGEGGYTF. The CDR3 bases are TGCAGTGCCCCGGGACAGGGGGAAGGTGGCTACACCTTC. V gene TRBV20-1 combines with J gene TRBJ1-2; 11 positions match TRBD1. The germline gives CDR1 DFQATT, CDR2 SNEGSKA (reference sequence). The V gene end was trimmed by 6 bases and the J gene end by 7 bases; junction bases not matched to a gene: 7. This CDR3 comprises 13 residues.

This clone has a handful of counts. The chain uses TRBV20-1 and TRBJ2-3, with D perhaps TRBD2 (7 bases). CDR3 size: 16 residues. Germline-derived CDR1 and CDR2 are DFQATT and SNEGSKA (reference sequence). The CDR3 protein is CRGTILGGTTTDTQYF. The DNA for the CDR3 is TGCAGGGGGACAATCCTGGGGGGGACAACCACAGATACGCAGTATTTT.

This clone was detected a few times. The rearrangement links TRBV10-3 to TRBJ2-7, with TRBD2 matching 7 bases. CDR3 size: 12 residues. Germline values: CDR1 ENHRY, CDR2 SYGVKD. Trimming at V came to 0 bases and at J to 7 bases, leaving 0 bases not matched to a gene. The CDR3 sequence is CAISESGGEQYF. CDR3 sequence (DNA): TGTGCCATCAGTGAGTCGGGGGGGGAGCAGTACTTC.

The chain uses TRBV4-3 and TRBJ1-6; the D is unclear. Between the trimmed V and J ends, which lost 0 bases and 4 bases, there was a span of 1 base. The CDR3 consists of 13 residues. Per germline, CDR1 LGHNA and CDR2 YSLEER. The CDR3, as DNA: TGCGCCAGCAGCCAAGATTATAATTCACCCCTCCACTTT. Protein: CASSQDYNSPLHF.

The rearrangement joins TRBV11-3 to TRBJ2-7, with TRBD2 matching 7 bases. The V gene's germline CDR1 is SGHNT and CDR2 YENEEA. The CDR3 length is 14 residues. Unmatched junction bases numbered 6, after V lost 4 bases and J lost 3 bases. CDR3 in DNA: TGTGCCAGCAGCTCCAAGACTAGCTACTACGAGCAGTACTTC. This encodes CASSSKTSYYEQYF.

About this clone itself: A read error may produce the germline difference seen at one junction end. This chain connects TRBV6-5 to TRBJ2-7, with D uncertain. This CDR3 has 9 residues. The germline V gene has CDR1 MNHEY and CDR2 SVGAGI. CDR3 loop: CASSYYRLF. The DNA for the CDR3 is TGTGCCAGCAGTTACTACCGCCTCTTC.

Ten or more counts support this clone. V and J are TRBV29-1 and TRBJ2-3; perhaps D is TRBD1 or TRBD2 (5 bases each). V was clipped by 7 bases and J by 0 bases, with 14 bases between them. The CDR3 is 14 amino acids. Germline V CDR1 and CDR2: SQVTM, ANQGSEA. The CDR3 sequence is CSGAGTLSTDTQYF. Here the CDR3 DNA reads TGCAGCGGGGCCGGGACCCTAAGCACAGATACGCAGTATTTT.

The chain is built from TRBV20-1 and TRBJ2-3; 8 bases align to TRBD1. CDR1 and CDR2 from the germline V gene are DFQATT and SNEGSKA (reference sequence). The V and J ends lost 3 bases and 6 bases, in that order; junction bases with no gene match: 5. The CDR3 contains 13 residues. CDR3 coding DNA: TGCAGTGCTAGCGCAGGGGGCGGCGATACGCAGTATTTT. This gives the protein CSASAGGGDTQYF.

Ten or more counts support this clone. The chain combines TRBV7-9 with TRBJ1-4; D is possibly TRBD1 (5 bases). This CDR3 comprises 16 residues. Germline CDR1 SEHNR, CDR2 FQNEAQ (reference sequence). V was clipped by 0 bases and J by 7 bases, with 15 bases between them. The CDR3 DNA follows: TGTGCCAGCAGCTTAGCGGGGGGACTTGGGGGTGAAAAACTGTTTTTT. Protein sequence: CASSLAGGLGGEKLFF. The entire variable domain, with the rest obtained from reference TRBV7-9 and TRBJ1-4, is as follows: DTGVSQNPRHKITKRGQNVTFRCDPISEHNRLYWYRQTLGQGPEFLTYFQNEAQLEKSRLLSDRFSAERPKGSFSTLEIQRTEQGDSAMYLCASSLAGGLGGEKLFFGSGTQLSVL.

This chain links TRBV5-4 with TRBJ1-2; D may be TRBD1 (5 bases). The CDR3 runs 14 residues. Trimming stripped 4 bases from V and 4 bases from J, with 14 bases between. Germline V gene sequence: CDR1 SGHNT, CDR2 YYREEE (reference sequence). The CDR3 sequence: CASSEKYRLYGYTF. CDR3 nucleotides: TGTGCCAGCAGCGAAAAATACAGGCTCTATGGCTACACCTTC. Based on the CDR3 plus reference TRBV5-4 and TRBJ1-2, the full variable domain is ETGVTQSPTHLIKTRGQQVTLRCSSQSGHNTVSWYQQALGQGPQFIFQYYREEENGRGNFPPRFSGLQFPNYSSELNVNALELDDSALYLCASSEKYRLYGYTFGSGTRLTVV.

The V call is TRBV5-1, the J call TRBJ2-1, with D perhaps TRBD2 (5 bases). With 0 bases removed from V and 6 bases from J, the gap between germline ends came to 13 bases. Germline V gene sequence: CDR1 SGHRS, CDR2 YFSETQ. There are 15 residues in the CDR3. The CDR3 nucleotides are TGCGCCAGCAGCTTGGTGGCTAGCTCGGGCAATGAGCAGTTCTTC. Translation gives CASSLVASSGNEQFF.

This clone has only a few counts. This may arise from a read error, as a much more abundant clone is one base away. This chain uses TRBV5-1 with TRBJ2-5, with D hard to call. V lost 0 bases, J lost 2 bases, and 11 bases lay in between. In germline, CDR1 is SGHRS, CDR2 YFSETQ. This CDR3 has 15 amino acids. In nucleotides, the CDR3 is TGCGCCAGCAGCTTGGAGGCCGGTAGTCAAGAGACCCAGTACTTC. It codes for CASSLEAGSQETQYF. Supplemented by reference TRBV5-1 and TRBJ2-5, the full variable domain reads KAGVTQTPRYLIKTRGQQVTLSCSPISGHRSVSWYQQTPGQGLQFLFEYFSETQRNKGNFPGRFSGRQFSNSRSEMNVSTLELGDSALYLCASSLEAGSQETQYFGPGTRLLVL.

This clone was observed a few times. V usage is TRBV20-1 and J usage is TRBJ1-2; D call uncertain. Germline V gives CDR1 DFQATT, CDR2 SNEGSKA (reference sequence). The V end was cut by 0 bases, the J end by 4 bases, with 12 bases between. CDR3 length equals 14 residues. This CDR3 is CSARDKRQIYGYTF. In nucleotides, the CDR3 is TGCAGTGCTAGAGATAAACGGCAAATCTATGGCTACACCTTC.

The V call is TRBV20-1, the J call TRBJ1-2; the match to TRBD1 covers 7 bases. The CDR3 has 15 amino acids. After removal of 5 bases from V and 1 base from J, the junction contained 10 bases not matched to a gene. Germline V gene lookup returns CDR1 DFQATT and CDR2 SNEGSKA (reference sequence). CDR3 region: CSAPDRARDNYGYTF. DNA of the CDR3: TGCAGTGCTCCAGACAGGGCAAGAGATAACTATGGCTACACCTTC.

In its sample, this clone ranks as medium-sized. CDR3 residues: CASSESSEPYNEQFF. The CDR3 coding sequence is TGTGCCAGCAGTGAAAGTAGCGAACCCTACAATGAGCAGTTCTTC. The chain is built from TRBV6-1 and TRBJ2-1; D possibly corresponds to TRBD2 (5 bases). CDR1 and CDR2 (germline): MNHNS, SASEGT. The CDR3 runs 15 residues. V lost 2 bases to trimming and J lost 2 bases, with 10 bases between them.

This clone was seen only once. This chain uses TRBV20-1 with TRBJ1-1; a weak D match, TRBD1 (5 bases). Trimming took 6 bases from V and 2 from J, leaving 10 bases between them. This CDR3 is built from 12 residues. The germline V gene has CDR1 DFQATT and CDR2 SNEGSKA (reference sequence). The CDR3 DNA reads TGCAGTGCCCCCCGGGGCAACACTGAAGCTTTCTTT. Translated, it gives CSAPRGNTEAFF.